These T cell receptor beta chains were read from a single sample in a study of T cell repertoires in cytomegalovirus infection. One entry per CDR3 protein, called by TCRdb with MiXCR from the reads. The data contain some 590,000 distinct CDR3 sequences, 40% of them singletons. These receptors' antigens are unknown. The specimen comprised cultured PBMCs, sampled from culture after CMV antigen stimulation. The receptors stem from a human donor in good health (CMV status not recorded). Some clones in this sample may be carry-over from other donors' samples. Each CDR3 is given with its conserved first and last residue. The order of the fields is J gene, D gene, V gene, CDR3 length, clone size, CDR3 DNA, CDR3 protein. D genes are given only for firm matches. Some rows have no size entry. The others give once, few or many, or a class for an expanded clone.

>TRBJ1-5|NA|TRBV7-8|15|NA
TGTGCCAGCAGCTCGACAGAGGGTGACAATCAGCCCCAGCATTTT
CASSSTEGDNQPQHF
>TRBJ2-1|NA|TRBV12-3/TRBV12-4|15|few
TGTGCCAGCAGTTTACGACTAGAGTTCCTCAATGAGCAGTTCTTC
CASSLRLEFLNEQFF
>TRBJ2-1|TRBD2|TRBV7-9|16|NA
TGTGCCAGCAGCTCGCCGGGACCAGCGGGAGGGCATGAGCAGTTCTTC
CASSSPGPAGGHEQFF
>TRBJ2-5|NA|TRBV7-8|14|NA
TGTGCCAGCAGCTCACTTGCCAACTCGGAGACCCAGTACTTC
CASSSLANSETQYF
>TRBJ2-5|NA|TRBV20-1|13|NA
TGCAGTGCCCCTGGGCCGGGTCAAGAGACCCAGTACTTC
CSAPGPGQETQYF
>TRBJ1-1|TRBD1|TRBV4-2|18|few
TGTGCCAGCAGCCAAGATCTGGGCAGGGGGCTTGACAGCACTGAAGCTTTCTTT
CASSQDLGRGLDSTEAFF
>TRBJ1-1|NA|TRBV5-1|17|NA
TGCGCCAGCAGCTCACGCACCCAGGGGCGTGGGGGATCTGAAGCTTTCTTT
CASSSRTQGRGGSEAFF
>TRBJ2-1|TRBD2|TRBV18|14|NA
TGTGCCAGCTCACCCGGGACGGGAGGAGGTGAGCAGTTCTTC
CASSPGTGGGEQFF
>TRBJ1-1|NA|TRBV6-4|16|NA
TGTGCCAGCATCCGGGCCACACCTTTAATGAACACTGAAGCTTTCTTT
CASIRATPLMNTEAFF
>TRBJ1-4|TRBD1|TRBV28|15|NA
TGTGCCAGCAGTTCCCCGACAGGGGGGAATGAAAAACTGTTTTTT
CASSSPTGGNEKLFF
>TRBJ1-4|NA|TRBV7-8|16|few
TGTGCCAGCAGCTTAGAACGGCTGCCTTTAAATGAAAAACTGTTTTTT
CASSLERLPLNEKLFF
>TRBJ1-1|NA|TRBV7-6|17|few
TGTGCCAGCAGCCCACCGGCTGACAGCTTGAGGGACACTGAAGCTTTCTTT
CASSPPADSLRDTEAFF
>TRBJ2-3|TRBD2|TRBV12-3/TRBV12-4|18|few
TGTGCCAGCAGTTCGGGACTAGCGGGAGTCAGTTACACAGATACGCAGTATTTT
CASSSGLAGVSYTDTQYF
>TRBJ1-4|NA|TRBV7-8|13|few
TGTGCCAGCAGCTTACAAGAGGGAGGAAAACTGTTTTTT
CASSLQEGGKLFF
>TRBJ2-1|TRBD2|TRBV7-6|15|NA
TGTGCCAGCAGCTTAGGACTAGCCTTGGCAGAAGAGCAGTTCTTC
CASSLGLALAEEQFF
>TRBJ1-5|TRBD1|TRBV27|16|NA
TGTGCCAGCAGTTTTCAGGGGGCCTATAGCAATCAGCCCCAGCATTTT
CASSFQGAYSNQPQHF